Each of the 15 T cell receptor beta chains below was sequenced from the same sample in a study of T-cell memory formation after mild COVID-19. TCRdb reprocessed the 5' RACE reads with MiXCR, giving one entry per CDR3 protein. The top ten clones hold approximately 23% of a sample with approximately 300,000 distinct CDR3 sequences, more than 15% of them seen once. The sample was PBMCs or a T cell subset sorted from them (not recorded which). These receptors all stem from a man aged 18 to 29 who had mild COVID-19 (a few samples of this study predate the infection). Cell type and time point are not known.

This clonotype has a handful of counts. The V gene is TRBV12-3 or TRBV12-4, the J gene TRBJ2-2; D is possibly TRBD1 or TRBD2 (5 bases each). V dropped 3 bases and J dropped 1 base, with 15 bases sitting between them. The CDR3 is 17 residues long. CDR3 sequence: CASSFGLGRRNTGELFF. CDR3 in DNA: TGTGCCAGCAGTTTTGGTTTGGGACGGAGGAACACCGGGGAGCTGTTTTTT.

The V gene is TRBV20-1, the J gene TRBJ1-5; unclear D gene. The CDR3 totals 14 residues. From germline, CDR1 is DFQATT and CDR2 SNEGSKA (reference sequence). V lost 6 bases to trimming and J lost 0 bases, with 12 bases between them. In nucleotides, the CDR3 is TGCAGTGCGAAGTCGGGGATTAGCAATCAGCCCCAGCATTTT. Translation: CSAKSGISNQPQHF.

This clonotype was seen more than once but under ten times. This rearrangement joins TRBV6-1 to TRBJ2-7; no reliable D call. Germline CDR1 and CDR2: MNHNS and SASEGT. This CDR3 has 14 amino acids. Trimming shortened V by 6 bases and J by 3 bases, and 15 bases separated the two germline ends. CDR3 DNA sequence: TGTGCCAGCAGGCCCGGGTCTCGAGGCTACGAGCAGTACGTC. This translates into CASRPGSRGYEQYV.

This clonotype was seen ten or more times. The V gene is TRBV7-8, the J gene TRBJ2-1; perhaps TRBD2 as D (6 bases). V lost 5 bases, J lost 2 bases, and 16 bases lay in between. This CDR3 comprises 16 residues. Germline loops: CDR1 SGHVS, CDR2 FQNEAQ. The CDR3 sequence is CASSQRTGLAYNEQFF. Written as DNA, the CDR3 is TGTGCCAGCAGCCAACGGACGGGACTTGCCTACAATGAGCAGTTCTTC.

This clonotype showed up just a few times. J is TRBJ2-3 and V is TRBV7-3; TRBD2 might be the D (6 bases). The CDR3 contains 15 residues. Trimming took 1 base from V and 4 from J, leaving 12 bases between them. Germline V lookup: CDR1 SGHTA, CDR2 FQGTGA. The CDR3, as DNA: TGTGCCAGCAGCTTAATTCCGGGGGAGTCAGATACGCAGTATTTT. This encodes CASSLIPGESDTQYF.

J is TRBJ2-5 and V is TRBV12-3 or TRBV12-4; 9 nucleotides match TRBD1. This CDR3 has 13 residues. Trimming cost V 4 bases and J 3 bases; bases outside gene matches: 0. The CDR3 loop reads CASSWDREETQYF. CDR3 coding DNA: TGTGCCAGCAGTTGGGACAGGGAAGAGACCCAGTACTTC.

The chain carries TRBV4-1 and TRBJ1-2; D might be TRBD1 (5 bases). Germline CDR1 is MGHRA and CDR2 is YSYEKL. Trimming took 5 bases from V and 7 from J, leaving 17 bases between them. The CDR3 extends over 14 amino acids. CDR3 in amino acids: CASSDRMGYVGYTF. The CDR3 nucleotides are TGCGCCAGCAGCGACAGAATGGGGTACGTTGGCTACACCTTC.

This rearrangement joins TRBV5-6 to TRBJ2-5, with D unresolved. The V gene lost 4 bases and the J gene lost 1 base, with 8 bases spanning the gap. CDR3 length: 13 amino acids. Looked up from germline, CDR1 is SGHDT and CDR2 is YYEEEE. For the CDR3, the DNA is TGTGCCAGCAGCCCCGACACCCAAGAGACCCAGTACTTC. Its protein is CASSPDTQETQYF.

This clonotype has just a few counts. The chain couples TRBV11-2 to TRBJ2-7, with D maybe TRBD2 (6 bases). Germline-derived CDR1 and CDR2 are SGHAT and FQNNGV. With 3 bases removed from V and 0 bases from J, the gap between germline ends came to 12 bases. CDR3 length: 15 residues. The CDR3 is CASSFSGVSSYEQYF. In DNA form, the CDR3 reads TGTGCCAGCAGCTTTTCGGGGGTGAGCTCCTACGAGCAGTACTTC.

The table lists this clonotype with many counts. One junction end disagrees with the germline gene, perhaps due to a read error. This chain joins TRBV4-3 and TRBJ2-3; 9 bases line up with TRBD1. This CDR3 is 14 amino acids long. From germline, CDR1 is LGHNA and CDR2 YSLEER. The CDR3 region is CASSQDRGADTQYF. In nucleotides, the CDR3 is TGTGCCAGCAGCCAGGACAGGGGAGCAGATACGCAGTATTTT.

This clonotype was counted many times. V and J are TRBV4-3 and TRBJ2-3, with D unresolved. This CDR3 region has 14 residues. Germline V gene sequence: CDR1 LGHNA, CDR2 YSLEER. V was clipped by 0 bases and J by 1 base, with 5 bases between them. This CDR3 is CASSQDPGTDTQYF. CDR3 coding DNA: TGCGCCAGCAGCCAAGACCCCGGCACAGATACGCAGTATTTT.

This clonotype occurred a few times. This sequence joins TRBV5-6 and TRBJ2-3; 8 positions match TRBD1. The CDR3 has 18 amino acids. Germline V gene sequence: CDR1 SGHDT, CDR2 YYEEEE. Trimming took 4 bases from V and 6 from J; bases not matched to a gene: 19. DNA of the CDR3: TGTGCCAGCAGCAGACAGGGGTTCGAGGTCTACATACCCGATACGCAGTATTTT. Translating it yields CASSRQGFEVYIPDTQYF. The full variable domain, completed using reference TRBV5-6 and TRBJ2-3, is DAGVTQSPTHLIKTRGQQVTLRCSPKSGHDTVSWYQQALGQGPQFIFQYYEEEERQRGNFPDRFSGHQFPNYSSELNVNALLLGDSALYLCASSRQGFEVYIPDTQYFGPGTRLTVL.

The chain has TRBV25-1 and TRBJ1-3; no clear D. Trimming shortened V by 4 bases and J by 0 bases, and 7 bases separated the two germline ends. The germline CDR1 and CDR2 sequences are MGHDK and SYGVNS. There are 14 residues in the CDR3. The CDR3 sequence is CASSGLGSGNTIYF. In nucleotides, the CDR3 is TGTGCCAGCAGTGGTTTAGGCTCTGGAAACACCATATATTTT.

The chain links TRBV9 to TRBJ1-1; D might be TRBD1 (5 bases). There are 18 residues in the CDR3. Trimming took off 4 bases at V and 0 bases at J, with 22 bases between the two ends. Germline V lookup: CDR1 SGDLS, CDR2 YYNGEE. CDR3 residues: CASSREFREGLLNTEAFF. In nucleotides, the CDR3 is TGTGCCAGCAGCAGAGAGTTTAGGGAGGGACTCTTGAACACTGAAGCTTTCTTT.

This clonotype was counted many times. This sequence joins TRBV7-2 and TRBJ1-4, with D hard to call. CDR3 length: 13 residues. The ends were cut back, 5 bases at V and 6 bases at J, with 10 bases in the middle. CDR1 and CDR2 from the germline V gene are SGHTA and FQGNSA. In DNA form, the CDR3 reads TGTGCCAGCAGCCCCCATACGGATGAAAAACTGTTTTTT. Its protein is CASSPHTDEKLFF.